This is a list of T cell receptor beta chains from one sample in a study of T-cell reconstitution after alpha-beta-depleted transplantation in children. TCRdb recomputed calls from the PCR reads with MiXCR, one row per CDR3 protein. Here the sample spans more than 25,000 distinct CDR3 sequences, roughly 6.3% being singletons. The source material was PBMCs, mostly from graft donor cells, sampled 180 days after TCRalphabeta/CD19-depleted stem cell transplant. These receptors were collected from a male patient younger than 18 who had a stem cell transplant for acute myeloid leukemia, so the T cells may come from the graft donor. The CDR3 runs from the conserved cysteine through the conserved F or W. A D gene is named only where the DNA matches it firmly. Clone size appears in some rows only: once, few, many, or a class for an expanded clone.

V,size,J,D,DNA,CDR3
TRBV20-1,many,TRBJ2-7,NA,TGCAGTGCTCAGCCGCGGACTCTGACCCCCTACGAGCAGTACTTC,CSAQPRTLTPYEQYF
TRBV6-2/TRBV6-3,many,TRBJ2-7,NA,TGTGCCAGCAGTTACGTCGGCTCCTACGAGCAGTACTTC,CASSYVGSYEQYF
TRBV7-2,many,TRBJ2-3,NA,TGTGCCAGCAGCTTAATGAGGTTAAGCACAGATACGCAGTATTTT,CASSLMRLSTDTQYF
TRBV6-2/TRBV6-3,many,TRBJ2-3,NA,TGTGCCAGCAGTTATACGCCTAGCACAGATACGCAGTATTTT,CASSYTPSTDTQYF
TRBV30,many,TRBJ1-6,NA,TGTGCCTGGAGTACAAGGGGGGCTAATTCACCCCTCCACTTT,CAWSTRGANSPLHF
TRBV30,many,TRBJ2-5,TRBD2,TGTGCCTGGAAGGCGGGACTAGCGGGAGCTGAGACCCAGTACTTC,CAWKAGLAGAETQYF
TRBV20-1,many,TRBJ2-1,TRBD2,TGCAGTGCTATCCTAGCGGGAGCCTACAATGAGCAGTTCTTC,CSAILAGAYNEQFF
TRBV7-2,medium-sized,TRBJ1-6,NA,TGTGCCAGCAGTTCGAATAATTCACCCCTCCACTTT,CASSSNNSPLHF
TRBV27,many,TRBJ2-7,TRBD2,TGTGCCAGCAGTTCAACCGGGACTAGCGCCTACGAGCAGTACTTC,CASSSTGTSAYEQYF
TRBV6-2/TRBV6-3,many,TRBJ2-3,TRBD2,TGTGCCAGCAGGACCGGGACTAGCGGAACAAGCACAGATACGCAGTATTTT,CASRTGTSGTSTDTQYF
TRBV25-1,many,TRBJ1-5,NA,TGTGCCAGCAGTGGTCGGCATCCGAGCCAGCCCCAGCATTTT,CASSGRHPSQPQHF
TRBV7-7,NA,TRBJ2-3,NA,TGTGCTAGCACCGCCCCTCAGGGGGGAGGCGGCACAGATACGCAGTATTTT,CASTAPQGGGGTDTQYF
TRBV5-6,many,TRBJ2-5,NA,TGTGCCAGCAGCTTGGAGGGGGGAGAGACCCAGTACTTC,CASSLEGGETQYF
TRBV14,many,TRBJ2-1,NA,TGTGCCAGCAGCCAAAGTAGGCGAATATACAATGAGCAGTTCTTC,CASSQSRRIYNEQFF
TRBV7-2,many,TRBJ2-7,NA,TGTGCCAGCAGCCCGCGACAGCTGCGTTACGAGCAGTACTTC,CASSPRQLRYEQYF
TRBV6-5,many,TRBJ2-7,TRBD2,TGTGCCAGCAGTTTCGGACTAGCTGAATCCTACGAGCAGTACTTC,CASSFGLAESYEQYF
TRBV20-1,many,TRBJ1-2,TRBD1,TGCAGTGCACAGGGGGCGTTGGGCTATGGCTACACCTTC,CSAQGALGYGYTF
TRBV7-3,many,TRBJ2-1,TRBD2,TGTGCCAGCAGCCCGCCGAGCGGGAGCGGGCCCAATGAGCAGTTCTTC,CASSPPSGSGPNEQFF
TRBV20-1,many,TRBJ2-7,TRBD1,TGCAGTGCTAGCGTTATCCCCGGGACAGGGCTATACGAGCAGTACTTC,CSASVIPGTGLYEQYF
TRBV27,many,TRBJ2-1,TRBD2,TGTGCCAGCAGTCCGACTAGCGGGAGAAAGAATGAGCAGTTCTTC,CASSPTSGRKNEQFF
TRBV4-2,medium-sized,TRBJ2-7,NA,TGTGCCAGCAGCCAAGATCGGAGCGGCTACTCGGACGAGCAGTACTTC,CASSQDRSGYSDEQYF
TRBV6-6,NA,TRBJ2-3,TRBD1,TGTGCCAGCGGTCGTTTCCAGGGGGCGGCAGATACGCAGTATTTT,CASGRFQGAADTQYF
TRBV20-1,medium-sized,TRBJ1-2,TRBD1,TGCAGTGCTAGTGACAGGGTGGACTATGGCTACACCTTC,CSASDRVDYGYTF
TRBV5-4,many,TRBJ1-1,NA,TGTGCCAGCAGCTTGGGGGGGGGCAGGGCGGGCACTGAAGCTTTCTTT,CASSLGGGRAGTEAFF
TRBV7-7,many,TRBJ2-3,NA,TGTGCTAGCAGCTTACGCGGGATTGATGGAGATACGCAGTATTTT,CASSLRGIDGDTQYF
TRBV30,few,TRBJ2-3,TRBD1,TGTGCCTGGAGCGAGGTCCGGGGACAGGTCCGGTCGGATACGCAGTATTTT,CAWSEVRGQVRSDTQYF